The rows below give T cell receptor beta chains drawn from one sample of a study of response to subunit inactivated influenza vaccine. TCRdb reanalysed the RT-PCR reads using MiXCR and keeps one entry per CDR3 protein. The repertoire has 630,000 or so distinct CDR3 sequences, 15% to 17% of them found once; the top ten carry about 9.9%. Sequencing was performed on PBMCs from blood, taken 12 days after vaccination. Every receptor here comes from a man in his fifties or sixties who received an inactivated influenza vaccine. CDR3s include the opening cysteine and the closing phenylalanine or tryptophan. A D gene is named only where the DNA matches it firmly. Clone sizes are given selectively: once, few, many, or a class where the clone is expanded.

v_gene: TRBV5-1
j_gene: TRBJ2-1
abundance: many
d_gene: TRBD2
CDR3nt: TGCGCCAGCAGCTTGTCGACTAGCGGGAGTATCGATGAGCAGTTCTTC
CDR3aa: CASSLSTSGSIDEQFF

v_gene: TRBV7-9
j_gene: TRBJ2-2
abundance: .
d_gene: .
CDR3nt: TGTGCCACTACCCTGGGGGCTGGAACCGGGGAGCTGTTTTTT
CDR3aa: CATTLGAGTGELFF

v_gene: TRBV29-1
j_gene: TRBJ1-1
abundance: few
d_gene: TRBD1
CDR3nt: TGCAGCTTTAGACAGGGTGGGGACACTGAAGCTTTCTTT
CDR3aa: CSFRQGGDTEAFF

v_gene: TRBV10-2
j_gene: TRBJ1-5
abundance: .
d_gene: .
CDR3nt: TGCGCCAGCAGTGAGGGACAGCACAATCAGCCCCAGCATTTT
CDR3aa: CASSEGQHNQPQHF

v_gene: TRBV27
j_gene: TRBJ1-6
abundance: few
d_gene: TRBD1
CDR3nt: TGTGCCAGCAGTTTTTCGGACAGGGGATCACCCCTCCACTTT
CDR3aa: CASSFSDRGSPLHF

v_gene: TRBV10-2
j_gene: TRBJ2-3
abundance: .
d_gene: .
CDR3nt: TGCGCCAGCAGTGAGCCGGGACTCCGCACAGATACGCAGTATTTT
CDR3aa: CASSEPGLRTDTQYF

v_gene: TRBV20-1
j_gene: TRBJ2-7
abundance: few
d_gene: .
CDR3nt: TGCAGTTCAGCACAACCGGGGGCCTACGAGCAGTACTTC
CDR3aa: CSSAQPGAYEQYF

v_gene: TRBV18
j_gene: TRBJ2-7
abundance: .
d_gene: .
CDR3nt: TGTGCCAGCTCACCACCCGGGAACTACGAGCAGTACTTC
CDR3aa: CASSPPGNYEQYF

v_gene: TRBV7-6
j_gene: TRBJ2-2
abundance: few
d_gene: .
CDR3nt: TGTGCCAGCAGCACCAGAACGGGAAACGGGGAGCTGTTTTTT
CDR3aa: CASSTRTGNGELFF

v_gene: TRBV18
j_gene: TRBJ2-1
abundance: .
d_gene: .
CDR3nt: TGTGCCAGCTCCCCACGGCAGGGGTCCTCGGGCAATGAGCAGTTCTTC
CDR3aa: CASSPRQGSSGNEQFF

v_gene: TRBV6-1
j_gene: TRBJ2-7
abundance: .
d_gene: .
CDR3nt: TGTGCCAGCTTACGACCCGACTCCTACGAGCAGTACTTC
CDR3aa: CASLRPDSYEQYF

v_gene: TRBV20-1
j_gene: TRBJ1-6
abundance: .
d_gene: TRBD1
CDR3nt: TGCAGTGCTAGAGGAAGCAGGACAGGGAGGAATTCACCCCTCCACTTT
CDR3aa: CSARGSRTGRNSPLHF

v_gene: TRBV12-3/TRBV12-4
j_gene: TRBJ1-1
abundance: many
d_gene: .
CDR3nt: TGTGCCAGCAGTTTAGGGCAAAAAAACACTGAAGCTTTCTTT
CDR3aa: CASSLGQKNTEAFF

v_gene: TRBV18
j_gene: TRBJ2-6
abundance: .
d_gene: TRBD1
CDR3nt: TGTGCCAGCTCACCCACAGGGGGCGGAGGGGACAACGTCCTGACTTTC
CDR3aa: CASSPTGGGGDNVLTF

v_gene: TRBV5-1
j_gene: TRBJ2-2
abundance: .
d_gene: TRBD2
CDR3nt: TGCGCCAGCAGCCCTACTAGCGGCCGGGCCGGGGAGCTGTTTTTT
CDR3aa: CASSPTSGRAGELFF

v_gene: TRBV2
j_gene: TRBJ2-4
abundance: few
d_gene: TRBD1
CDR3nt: TGTGCCATGCACAGGGGGCGCAAGGACATTCAGTACTTC
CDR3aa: CAMHRGRKDIQYF

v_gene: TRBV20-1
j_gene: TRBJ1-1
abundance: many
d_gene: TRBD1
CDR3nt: TGCACTTTGCCGGGACAGGGGTTTGCCACTGAAGCTTTCTTT
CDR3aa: CTLPGQGFATEAFF

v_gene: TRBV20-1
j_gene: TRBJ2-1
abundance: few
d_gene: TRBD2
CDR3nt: TGCAGTGCTAGATCTTTGGCGGGAGGGCCCCGCAATGAGCAGTTCTTC
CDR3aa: CSARSLAGGPRNEQFF

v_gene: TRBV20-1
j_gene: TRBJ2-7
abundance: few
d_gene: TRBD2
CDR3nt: TGCAGTGCCAACGTCGGTAGCGGGAGGGCTGGCGAGCAGTACTTC
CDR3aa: CSANVGSGRAGEQYF